The sequence of this T cell receptor beta chain was determined in a study of chemoradiotherapy in HPV16-positive cancers. Study context: Candidate HPV-specific T-cell clones and common TCR motifs came from functional assays in a couple of HPV16-positive patients. Broader study findings: Non-HPV-specific T cells did not expand in tumors during treatment, whereas candidate HPV-specific clones and E7-related motifs did. In HPV16-positive patients, HPV-responsive T-cell expansion tracked better recurrence-free survival.

Only in-frame clones appear in the TCRdb table, and some are missing; sequencing was by immunoSEQ multiplex PCR. The sample shows 1,500 to 2,000 clones, 95% to 97% of them seen only once. For this clone: The target antigen is unknown.

Germline V CDR1 and CDR2: SGHDT, YYEEEE. The CDR3 extends over 15 amino acids. J lost 1 base, V lost 4 bases, and 5 bases had no gene match. The sample in question was tumor tissue, obtained from a patient who underwent chemoradiotherapy. The receptor's source is a human donor with HPV-associated anogenital cancer. The rearrangement joins TRBV5-6 to TRBJ2-3, with TRBD1 matching over 8 bases. In DNA form, the CDR3 reads TGTGCCAGCAGCAGTCAGGGGGCCGGCACAGATACGCAGTATTTT. Translation: CASSSQGAGTDTQYF.